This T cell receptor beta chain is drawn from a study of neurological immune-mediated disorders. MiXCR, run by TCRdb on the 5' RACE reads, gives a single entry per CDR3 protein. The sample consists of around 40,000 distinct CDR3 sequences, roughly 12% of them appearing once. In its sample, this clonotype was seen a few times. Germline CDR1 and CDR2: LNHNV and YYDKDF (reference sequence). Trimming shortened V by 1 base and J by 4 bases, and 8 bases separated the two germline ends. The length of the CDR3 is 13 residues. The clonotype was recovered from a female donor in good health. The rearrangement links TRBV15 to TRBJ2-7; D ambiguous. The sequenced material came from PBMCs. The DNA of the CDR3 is TGTGCCACCAGCAGAGTTGGGGTTTACGAGCAGTACTTC. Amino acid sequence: CATSRVGVYEQYF.